These T cell receptor beta chains were read from a single sample in a study of T cells in Graves' hyperthyroidism and ophthalmopathy. TCRdb passed the multiplex PCR reads through MiXCR, listing each CDR3 protein once. The table includes about 350,000 distinct CDR3 sequences, around a sixth detected once. The material sequenced was blood. These receptor sequences come from a woman in her forties with Graves' ophthalmopathy. The CDR3 runs from the conserved cysteine through the conserved F or W. A D gene is named only where the DNA matches it firmly. Only part of the rows carry a size: once, few, many, or a class if the clone is expanded.

CDR3aa,abundance,len,j_gene,v_gene,d_gene
CASSLGQGAFTGELFF,many,16,TRBJ2-2,TRBV11-2,TRBD1
CAAFSGAGVDEQYF,.,14,TRBJ2-7,TRBV10-3,.
CSAPPLGQGIAVAKNIQYF,many,19,TRBJ2-4,TRBV20-1,TRBD1
CASSFRTSDTGELFF,many,15,TRBJ2-2,TRBV28,TRBD2
CASSSQTGPGETQYF,few,15,TRBJ2-5,TRBV28,TRBD1
CASSFGLAKSYEQYF,many,15,TRBJ2-7,TRBV11-1,TRBD2
CASSSGVGIRGQVRSNQPQHF,many,21,TRBJ1-5,TRBV6-7,.
CASSSPPTQHF,many,11,TRBJ1-5,TRBV28,.
CASSYGALSGGQPQHF,many,16,TRBJ1-5,TRBV6-5,.
CSVTSGTGRAQHF,few,13,TRBJ1-5,TRBV29-1,TRBD1
CASSLYPDDEQYF,many,13,TRBJ2-7,TRBV27,.
CASSLIPVSGNTIYF,many,15,TRBJ1-3,TRBV28,.
CASTRTGTSGSSNTGELFF,few,19,TRBJ2-2,TRBV4-2,TRBD2
CASTGTGSVRSHGGYTF,.,17,TRBJ1-2,TRBV13,TRBD1
CVAQQYYEQSF,few,11,TRBJ2-7,TRBV28,.
CASSWDRASTEAFF,many,14,TRBJ1-1,TRBV6-5,TRBD1
CASSLGQGGFTEAFF,.,15,TRBJ1-1,TRBV5-6,.
CASSFIPVWGSYGSYEQYF,many,19,TRBJ2-7,TRBV28,.
CSARSGQDNYGYTF,.,14,TRBJ1-2,TRBV29-1,TRBD1
CASSIGQGRYEQYF,many,14,TRBJ2-7,TRBV19,.
CASTKQGTGELFF,few,13,TRBJ2-2,TRBV12-3/TRBV12-4,.
CASSQERQVQPQHF,many,14,TRBJ1-5,TRBV4-2,.
CASSLSARGVEETQYF,.,16,TRBJ2-5,TRBV7-2,.
CASSSPREPYGYTF,.,14,TRBJ1-2,TRBV28,.
CASSQGQGDFF,many,11,TRBJ1-1,TRBV3-1,TRBD1
CASSQDDRANTEAFF,many,15,TRBJ1-1,TRBV4-3,TRBD1
CAWSMLRGYTF,many,11,TRBJ1-2,TRBV30,.
CASSNNQGATEAFF,many,14,TRBJ1-1,TRBV19,TRBD1
CASSDWGGLNNEQFF,many,15,TRBJ2-1,TRBV2,.
CASSYGPATEAFF,.,13,TRBJ1-1,TRBV6-5,.
CASALGGANSPLHF,many,14,TRBJ1-6,TRBV28,TRBD1
CASTNGIYEQYF,many,12,TRBJ2-7,TRBV12-3/TRBV12-4,.
CASTSGGRSNTGELFF,.,16,TRBJ2-2,TRBV28,.
CASSILKAGNTEAFF,.,15,TRBJ1-1,TRBV12-3/TRBV12-4,.
CASSETGGRADYGYTF,once,16,TRBJ1-2,TRBV6-2/TRBV6-3,TRBD1
CASSFRPRGNTGELFF,many,16,TRBJ2-2,TRBV11-1,.
CASSSSSPTTREQYF,many,15,TRBJ2-7,TRBV6-5,.
CASTAGTGDNTEAFF,.,15,TRBJ1-1,TRBV6-2/TRBV6-3,TRBD1
CASRADPNTGELFF,many,14,TRBJ2-2,TRBV12-3/TRBV12-4,.
CASSLGRGPPGANVLTF,.,17,TRBJ2-6,TRBV11-2,.
CASRPGTGGAGNQPQHF,many,17,TRBJ1-5,TRBV6-4,TRBD1
CASSAGTGVSNQPQHF,many,16,TRBJ1-5,TRBV6-4,TRBD1
CASSPQRGAETQYF,.,14,TRBJ2-5,TRBV7-3,.
CATRDRAGQPQHF,.,13,TRBJ1-5,TRBV19,TRBD1
CASSSAAGGEQYF,many,13,TRBJ2-7,TRBV19,.
CSGGPPQETQYF,.,12,TRBJ2-5,TRBV29-1,.
CASSLERASGAKNIQYF,once,17,TRBJ2-4,TRBV7-2,TRBD2
CASSLIGGNTEASF,.,14,TRBJ1-1,TRBV12-3/TRBV12-4,.
CASRGSALNSGGNTYEQYF,.,19,TRBJ2-7,TRBV6-2/TRBV6-3,.
CASSISGRAERETQYF,many,16,TRBJ2-5,TRBV11-2,TRBD2
CASSFGPNSPLHF,many,13,TRBJ1-6,TRBV7-9,.
CASSLSNGYGYTF,many,13,TRBJ1-2,TRBV12-3/TRBV12-4,.
CATSHETVNYGYTF,many,14,TRBJ1-2,TRBV24-1,.
CASSTGTGSYEQYF,many,14,TRBJ2-7,TRBV6-2/TRBV6-3,TRBD1
CASSPTSGGPYEQYF,.,15,TRBJ2-7,TRBV7-2,TRBD2
CSASQGQQPQHF,.,12,TRBJ1-5,TRBV20-1,.
CASSYVAGDYNEQFF,many,15,TRBJ2-1,TRBV6-5,TRBD2
CASRGLPGELFF,few,12,TRBJ2-2,TRBV19,.
CASSYGGSEIYEQYF,many,15,TRBJ2-7,TRBV6-5,.